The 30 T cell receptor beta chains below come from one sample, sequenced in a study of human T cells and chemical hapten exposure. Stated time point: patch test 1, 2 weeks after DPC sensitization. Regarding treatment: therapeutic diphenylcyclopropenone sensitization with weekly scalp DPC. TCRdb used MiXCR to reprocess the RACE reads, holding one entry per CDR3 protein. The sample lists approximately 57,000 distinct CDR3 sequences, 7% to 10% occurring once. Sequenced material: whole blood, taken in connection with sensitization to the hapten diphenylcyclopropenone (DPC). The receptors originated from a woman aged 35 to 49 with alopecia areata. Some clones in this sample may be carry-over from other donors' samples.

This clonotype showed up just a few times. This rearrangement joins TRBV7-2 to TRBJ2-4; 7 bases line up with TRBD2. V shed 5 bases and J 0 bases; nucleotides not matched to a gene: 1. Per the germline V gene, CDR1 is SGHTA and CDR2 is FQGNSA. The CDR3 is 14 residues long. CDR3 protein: CASSGGVAKNIQYF. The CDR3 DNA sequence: TGTGCCAGCAGCGGGGGGGTAGCCAAAAACATTCAGTACTTC.

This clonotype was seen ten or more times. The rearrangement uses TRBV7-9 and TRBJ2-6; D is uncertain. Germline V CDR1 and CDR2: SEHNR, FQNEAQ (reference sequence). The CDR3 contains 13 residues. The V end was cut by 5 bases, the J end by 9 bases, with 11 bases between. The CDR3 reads CASSRGQFNVLTF. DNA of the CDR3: TGTGCCAGCAGCCGTGGGCAGTTCAACGTCCTGACTTTC.

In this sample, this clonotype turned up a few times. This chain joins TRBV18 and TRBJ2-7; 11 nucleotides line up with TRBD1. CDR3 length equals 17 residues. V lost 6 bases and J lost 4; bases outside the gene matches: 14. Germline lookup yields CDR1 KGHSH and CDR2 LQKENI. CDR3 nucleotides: TGTGCCAGCTCCTCGCCAGGACAGGGGGCGAGGGGATACGAGCAGTACTTC. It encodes CASSSPGQGARGYEQYF.

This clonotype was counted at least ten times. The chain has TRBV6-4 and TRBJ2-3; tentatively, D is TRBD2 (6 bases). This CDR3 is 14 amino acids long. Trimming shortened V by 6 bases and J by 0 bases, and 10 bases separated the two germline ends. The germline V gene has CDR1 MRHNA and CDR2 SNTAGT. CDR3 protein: CASSGSGSTDTQYF. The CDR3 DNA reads TGTGCCAGCAGCGGTAGCGGCAGCACAGATACGCAGTATTTT.

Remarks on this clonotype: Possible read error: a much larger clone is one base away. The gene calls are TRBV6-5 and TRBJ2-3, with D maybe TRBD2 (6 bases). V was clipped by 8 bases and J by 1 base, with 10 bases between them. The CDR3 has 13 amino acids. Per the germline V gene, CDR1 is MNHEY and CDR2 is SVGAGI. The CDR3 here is CASRGDGTDTQYF. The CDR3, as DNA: TGTGCCAGCCGCGGGGACGGCACAGATACGCAGTATTTT.

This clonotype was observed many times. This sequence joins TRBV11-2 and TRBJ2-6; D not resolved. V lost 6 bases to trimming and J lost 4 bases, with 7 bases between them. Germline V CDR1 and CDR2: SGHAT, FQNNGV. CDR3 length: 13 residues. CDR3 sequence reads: CASSKLGANVLTF. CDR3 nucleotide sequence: TGTGCCAGCAGTAAACTCGGGGCCAACGTCCTGACTTTC.

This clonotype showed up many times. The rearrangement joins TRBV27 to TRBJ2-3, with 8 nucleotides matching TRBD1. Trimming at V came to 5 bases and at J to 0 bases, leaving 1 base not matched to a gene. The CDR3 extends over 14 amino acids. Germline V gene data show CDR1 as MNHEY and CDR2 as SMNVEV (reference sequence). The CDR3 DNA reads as TGTGCCAGCAGTCGACAGGGGAGCACAGATACGCAGTATTTT. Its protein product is CASSRQGSTDTQYF.

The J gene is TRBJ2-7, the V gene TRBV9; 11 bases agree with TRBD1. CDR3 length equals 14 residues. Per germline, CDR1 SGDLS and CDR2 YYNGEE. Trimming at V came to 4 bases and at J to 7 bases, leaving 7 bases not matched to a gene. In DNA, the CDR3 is TGTGCCAGCAGCCCGTGGACAGGGGGCGAGGAGCAGTACTTC. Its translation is CASSPWTGGEEQYF.

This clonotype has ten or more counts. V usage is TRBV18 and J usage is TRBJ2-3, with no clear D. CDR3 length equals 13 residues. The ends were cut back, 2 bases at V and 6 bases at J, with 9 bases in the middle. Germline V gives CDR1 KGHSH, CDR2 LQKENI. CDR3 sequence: CASSPNYLDTQYF. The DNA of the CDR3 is TGTGCCAGCTCACCAAACTATCTTGATACGCAGTATTTT.

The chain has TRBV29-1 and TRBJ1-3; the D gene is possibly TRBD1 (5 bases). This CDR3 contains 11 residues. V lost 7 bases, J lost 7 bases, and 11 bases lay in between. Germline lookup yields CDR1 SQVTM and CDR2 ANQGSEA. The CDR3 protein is CSGGEGNTIYF. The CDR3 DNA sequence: TGCAGCGGAGGGGAGGGTAACACCATATATTTT.

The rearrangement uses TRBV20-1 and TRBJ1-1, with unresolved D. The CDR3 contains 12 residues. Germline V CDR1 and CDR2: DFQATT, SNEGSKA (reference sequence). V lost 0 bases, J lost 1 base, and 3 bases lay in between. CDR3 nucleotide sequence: TGCAGTGCTAGAGACCCGAACACTGAAGCTTTCTTT. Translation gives CSARDPNTEAFF.

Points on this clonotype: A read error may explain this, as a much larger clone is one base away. CDR3 sequence: CASGSPGTGLPDSQYF. CDR3 nucleotides: TGCGCCAGCGGCTCACCCGGGACAGGCCTCCCAGATTCGCAGTATTTT. The chain employs TRBV4-1 and TRBJ2-3; 8 bases fit TRBD1. The CDR3 has 16 residues. Germline CDR1 and CDR2: MGHRA and YSYEKL.

For the CDR3, the DNA is TGTGCCAGCAGCTTAAACGCGGGGAACAGGTACGAGCAGTACTTC. Its translation is CASSLNAGNRYEQYF. The gene calls are TRBV5-6 and TRBJ2-7, with D perhaps TRBD2 (6 bases). Between the trimmed V and J ends, which lost 2 bases and 4 bases, there was a span of 16 bases. The CDR3 has 15 amino acids. In germline, CDR1 is SGHDT, CDR2 YYEEEE.

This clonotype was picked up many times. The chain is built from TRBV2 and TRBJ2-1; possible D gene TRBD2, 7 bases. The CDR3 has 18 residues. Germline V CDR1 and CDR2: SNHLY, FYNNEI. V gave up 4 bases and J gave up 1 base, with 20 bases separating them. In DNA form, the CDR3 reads TGTGCCAGCAGTGTTTGGGGGGGCCGCCATCAGTCCTACAATGAGCAGTTCTTC. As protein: CASSVWGGRHQSYNEQFF.

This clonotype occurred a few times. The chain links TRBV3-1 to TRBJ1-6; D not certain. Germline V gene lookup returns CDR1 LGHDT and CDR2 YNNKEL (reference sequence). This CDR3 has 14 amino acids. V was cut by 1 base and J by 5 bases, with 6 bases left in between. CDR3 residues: CASSQGQNNSPLHF. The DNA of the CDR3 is TGTGCCAGCAGCCAAGGTCAGAATAATTCACCCCTCCACTTT.

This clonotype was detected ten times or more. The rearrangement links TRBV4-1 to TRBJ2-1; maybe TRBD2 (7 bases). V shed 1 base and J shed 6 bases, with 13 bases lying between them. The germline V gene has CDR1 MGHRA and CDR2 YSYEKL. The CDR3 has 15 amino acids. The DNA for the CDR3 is TGCGCCAGCAGCCAAGGATGGGGGGGGCTCAATGAGCAGTTCTTC. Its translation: CASSQGWGGLNEQFF.

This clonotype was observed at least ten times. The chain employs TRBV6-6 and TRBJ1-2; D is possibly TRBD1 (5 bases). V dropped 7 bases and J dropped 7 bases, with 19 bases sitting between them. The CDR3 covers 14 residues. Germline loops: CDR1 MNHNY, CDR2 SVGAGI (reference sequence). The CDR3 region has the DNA TGTGCCAGCACCCCCCAGGGAGGGGTTTCTGGCTACACCTTC. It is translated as CASTPQGGVSGYTF.

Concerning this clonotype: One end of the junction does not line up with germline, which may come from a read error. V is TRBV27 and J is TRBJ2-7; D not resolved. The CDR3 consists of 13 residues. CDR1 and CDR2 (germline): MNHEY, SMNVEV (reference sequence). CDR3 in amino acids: CASSLRRSCEQYF. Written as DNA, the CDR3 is TGTGCCAGCAGTTTGCGTCGCTCCTGCGAGCAGTACTTC.

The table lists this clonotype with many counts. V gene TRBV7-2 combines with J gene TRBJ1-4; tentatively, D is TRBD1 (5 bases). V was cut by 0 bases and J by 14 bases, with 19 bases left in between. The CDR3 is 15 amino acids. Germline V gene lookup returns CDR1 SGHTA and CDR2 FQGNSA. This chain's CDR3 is CASSLAGGGGGWLFF. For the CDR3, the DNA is TGTGCCAGCAGCTTAGCGGGGGGAGGCGGAGGGTGGCTGTTTTTT.

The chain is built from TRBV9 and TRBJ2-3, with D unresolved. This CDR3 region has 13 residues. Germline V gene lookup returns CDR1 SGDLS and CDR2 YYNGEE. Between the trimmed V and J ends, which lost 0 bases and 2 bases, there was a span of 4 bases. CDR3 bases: TGTGCCAGCAGCGTAGCAACCACAGATACGCAGTATTTT. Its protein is CASSVATTDTQYF.

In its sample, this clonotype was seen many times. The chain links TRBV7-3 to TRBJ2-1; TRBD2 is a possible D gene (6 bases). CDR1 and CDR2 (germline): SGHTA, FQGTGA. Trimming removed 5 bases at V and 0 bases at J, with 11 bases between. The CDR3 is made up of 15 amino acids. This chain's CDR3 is CASSPGLSSYNEQFF. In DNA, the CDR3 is TGTGCCAGCAGCCCCGGACTAAGCTCCTACAATGAGCAGTTCTTC.

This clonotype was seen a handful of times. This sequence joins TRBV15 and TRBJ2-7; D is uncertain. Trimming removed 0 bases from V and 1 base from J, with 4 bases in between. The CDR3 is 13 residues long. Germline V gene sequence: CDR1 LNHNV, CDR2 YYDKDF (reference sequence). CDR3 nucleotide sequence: TGTGCCACCAGCAGAGACAGGTCCTACGAGCAGTACTTC. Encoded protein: CATSRDRSYEQYF.

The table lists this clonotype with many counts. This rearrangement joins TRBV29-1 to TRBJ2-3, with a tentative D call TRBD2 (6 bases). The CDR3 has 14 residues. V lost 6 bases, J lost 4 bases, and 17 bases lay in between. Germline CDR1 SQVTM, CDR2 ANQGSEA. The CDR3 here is CSVAAGQGSDTQYF. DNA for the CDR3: TGCAGCGTCGCCGCGGGGCAGGGATCAGATACGCAGTATTTT.

The CDR3 region is CASTRGGTGNEQFF. Written as DNA, the CDR3 is TGTGCCAGCACCCGAGGGGGCACGGGGAATGAGCAGTTCTTC. This chain connects TRBV6-6 to TRBJ2-1, with TRBD1 matching 7 bases. The CDR3 is 14 residues long. Germline V gene lookup returns CDR1 MNHNY and CDR2 SVGAGI (reference sequence). The V segment lost 7 bases and the J segment 7 bases; nucleotides outside the gene matches: 10.

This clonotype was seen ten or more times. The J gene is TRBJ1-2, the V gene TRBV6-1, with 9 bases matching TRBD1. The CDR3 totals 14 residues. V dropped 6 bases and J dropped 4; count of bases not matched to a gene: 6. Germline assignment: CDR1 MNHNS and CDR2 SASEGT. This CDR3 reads CASRQDRGLYGYTF. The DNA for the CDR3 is TGTGCCAGCAGGCAGGACAGGGGACTCTATGGCTACACCTTC.

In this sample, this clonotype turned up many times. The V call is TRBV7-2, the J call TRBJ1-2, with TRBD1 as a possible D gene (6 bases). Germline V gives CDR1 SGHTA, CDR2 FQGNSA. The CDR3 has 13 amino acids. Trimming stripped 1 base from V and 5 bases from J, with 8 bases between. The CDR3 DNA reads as TGTGCCAGCAGCTTAGTGGACAGATATGGCTACACCTTC. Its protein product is CASSLVDRYGYTF.

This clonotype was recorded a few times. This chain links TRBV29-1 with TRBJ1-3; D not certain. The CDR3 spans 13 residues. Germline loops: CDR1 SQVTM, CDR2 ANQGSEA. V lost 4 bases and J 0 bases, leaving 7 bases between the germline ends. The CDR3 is CSVGSNSGNTIYF. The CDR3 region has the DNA TGCAGCGTTGGTAGTAACTCTGGAAACACCATATATTTT.

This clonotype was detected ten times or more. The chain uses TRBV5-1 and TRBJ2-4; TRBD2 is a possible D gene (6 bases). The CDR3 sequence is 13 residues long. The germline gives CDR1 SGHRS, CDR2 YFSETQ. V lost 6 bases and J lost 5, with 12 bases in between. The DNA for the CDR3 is TGCGCCAGCAAGGAGGGTGTGGAAAACATTCAGTACTTC. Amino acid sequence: CASKEGVENIQYF. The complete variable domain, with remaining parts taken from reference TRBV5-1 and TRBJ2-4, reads KAGVTQTPRYLIKTRGQQVTLSCSPISGHRSVSWYQQTPGQGLQFLFEYFSETQRNKGNFPGRFSGRQFSNSRSEMNVSTLELGDSALYLCASKEGVENIQYFGAGTRLSVL.

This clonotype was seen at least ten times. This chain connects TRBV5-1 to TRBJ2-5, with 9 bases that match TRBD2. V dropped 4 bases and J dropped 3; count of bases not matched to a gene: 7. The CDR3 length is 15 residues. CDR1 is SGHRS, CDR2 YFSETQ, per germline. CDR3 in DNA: TGCGCCAGCAGCCCTTGGAGCGGGGGGAAAGAGACCCAGTACTTC. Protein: CASSPWSGGKETQYF.

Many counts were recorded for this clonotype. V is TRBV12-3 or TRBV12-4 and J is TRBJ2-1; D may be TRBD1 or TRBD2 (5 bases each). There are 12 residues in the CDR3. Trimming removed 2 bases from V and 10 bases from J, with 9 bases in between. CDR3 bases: TGTGCCAGCAGTTTAATCTGGGGGGAGCAGTTCTTC. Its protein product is CASSLIWGEQFF.